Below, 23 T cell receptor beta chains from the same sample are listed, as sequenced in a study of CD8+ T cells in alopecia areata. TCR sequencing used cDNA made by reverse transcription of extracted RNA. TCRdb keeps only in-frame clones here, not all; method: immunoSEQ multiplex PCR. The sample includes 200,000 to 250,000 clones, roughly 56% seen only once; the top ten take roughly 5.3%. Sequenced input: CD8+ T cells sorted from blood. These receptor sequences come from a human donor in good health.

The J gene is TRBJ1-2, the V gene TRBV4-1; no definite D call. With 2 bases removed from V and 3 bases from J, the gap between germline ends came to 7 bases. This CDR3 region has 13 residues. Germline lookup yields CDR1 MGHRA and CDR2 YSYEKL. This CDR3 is CASSQTVYYGYTF. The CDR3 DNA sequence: TGCGCCAGCAGCCAAACAGTTTACTATGGCTACACCTTC.

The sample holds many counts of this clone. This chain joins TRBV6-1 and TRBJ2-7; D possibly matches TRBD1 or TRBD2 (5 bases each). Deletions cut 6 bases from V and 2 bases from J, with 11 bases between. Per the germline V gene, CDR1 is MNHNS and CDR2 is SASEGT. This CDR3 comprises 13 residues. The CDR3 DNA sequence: TGTGCCAGCAGCGGGGACGGACCCTACGAGCAGTACTTC. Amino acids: CASSGDGPYEQYF.

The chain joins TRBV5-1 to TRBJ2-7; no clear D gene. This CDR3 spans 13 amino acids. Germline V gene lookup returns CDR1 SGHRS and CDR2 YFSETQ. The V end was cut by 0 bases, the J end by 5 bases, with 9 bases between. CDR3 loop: CASSLDIGNEQYF. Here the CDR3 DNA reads TGCGCCAGCAGCTTGGACATAGGGAACGAGCAGTACTTC.

The CDR3 spells CASGPTGTEAFF. In nucleotides, the CDR3 is TGTGCTAGTGGCCCAACGGGAACTGAAGCTTTCTTT. V is TRBV12-5 and J is TRBJ1-1, with unresolved D. Germline CDR1 is LGHNT and CDR2 is FRNRAP. The CDR3 extends over 12 amino acids. Trimming left V 6 bases short and J 5 bases short, with 10 bases between.

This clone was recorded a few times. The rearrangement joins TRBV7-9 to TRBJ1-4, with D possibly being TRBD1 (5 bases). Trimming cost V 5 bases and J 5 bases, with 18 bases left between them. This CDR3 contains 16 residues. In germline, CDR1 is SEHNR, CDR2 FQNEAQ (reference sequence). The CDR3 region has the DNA TGTGCCAGCAGCGGGGACCGCTCGGACCCGAATGAAAAACTGTTTTTT. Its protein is CASSGDRSDPNEKLFF.

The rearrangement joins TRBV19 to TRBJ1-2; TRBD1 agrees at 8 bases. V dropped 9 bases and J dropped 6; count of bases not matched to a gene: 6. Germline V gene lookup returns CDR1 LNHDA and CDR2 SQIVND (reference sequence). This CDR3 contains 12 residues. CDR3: CASGQGANGYTF. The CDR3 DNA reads TGTGCCAGCGGCCAGGGGGCGAATGGCTACACCTTC.

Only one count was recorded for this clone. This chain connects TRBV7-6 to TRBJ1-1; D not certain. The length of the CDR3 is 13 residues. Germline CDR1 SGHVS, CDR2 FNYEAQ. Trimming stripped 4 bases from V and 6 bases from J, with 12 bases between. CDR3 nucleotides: TGTGCCAGCAGCTCTCAGCATGGGGCTGAAGCTTTCTTT. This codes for CASSSQHGAEAFF.

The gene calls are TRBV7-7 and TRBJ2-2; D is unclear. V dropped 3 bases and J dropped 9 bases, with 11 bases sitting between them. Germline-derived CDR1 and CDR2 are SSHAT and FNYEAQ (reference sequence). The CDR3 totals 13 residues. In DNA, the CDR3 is TGTGCCAGCAGCTTGGGGATTCGACGGGAGCTGTTTTTT. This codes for CASSLGIRRELFF.

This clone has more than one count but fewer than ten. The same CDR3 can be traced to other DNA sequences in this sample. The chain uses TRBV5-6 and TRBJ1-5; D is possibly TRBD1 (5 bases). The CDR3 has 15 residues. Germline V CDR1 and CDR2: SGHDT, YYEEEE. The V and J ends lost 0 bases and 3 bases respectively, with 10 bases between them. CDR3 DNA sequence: TGTGCCAGCAGCTTGGGGCAGGGACCCAATCAGCCCCAGCATTTT. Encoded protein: CASSLGQGPNQPQHF. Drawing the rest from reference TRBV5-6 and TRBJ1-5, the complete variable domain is DAGVTQSPTHLIKTRGQQVTLRCSPKSGHDTVSWYQQALGQGPQFIFQYYEEEERQRGNFPDRFSGHQFPNYSSELNVNALLLGDSALYLCASSLGQGPNQPQHFGDGTRLSIL.

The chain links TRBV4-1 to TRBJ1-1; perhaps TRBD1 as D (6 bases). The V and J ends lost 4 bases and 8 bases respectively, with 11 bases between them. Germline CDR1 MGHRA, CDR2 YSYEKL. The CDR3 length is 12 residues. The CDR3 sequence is CASSLGGAEAFF. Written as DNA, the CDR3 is TGCGCCAGCAGCCTCGGGGGGGCCGAAGCTTTCTTT.

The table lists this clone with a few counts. The CDR3 loop reads CASSLRGGNTEAFF. In DNA form, the CDR3 reads TGTGCCAGCTCATTACGCGGTGGGAACACTGAAGCTTTCTTT. The chain combines TRBV18 with TRBJ1-1; D gene ambiguous. CDR3 length: 14 residues. Per germline, CDR1 KGHSH and CDR2 LQKENI. V was shortened by 5 bases and J by 1 base, with 11 bases between the two germline ends. Filled out from reference TRBV18 and TRBJ1-1, the complete variable domain reads NAGVMQNPRHLVRRRGQEARLRCSPMKGHSHVYWYRQLPEEGLKFMVYLQKENIIDESGMPKERFSAEFPKEGPSILRIQQVVRGDSAAYFCASSLRGGNTEAFFGQGTRLTVV.

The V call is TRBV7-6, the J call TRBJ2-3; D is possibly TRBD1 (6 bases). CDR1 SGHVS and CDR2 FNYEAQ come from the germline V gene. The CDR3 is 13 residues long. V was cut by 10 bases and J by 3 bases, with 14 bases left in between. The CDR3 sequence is CATARGKTDTQYF. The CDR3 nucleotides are TGTGCCACTGCGAGGGGGAAGACAGATACGCAGTATTTT.

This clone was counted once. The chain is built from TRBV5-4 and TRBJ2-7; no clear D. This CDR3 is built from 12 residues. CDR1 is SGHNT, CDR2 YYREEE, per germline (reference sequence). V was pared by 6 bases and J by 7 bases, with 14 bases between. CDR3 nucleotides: TGTGCCAGCATGTTAGACGGTCGGGAGCAGTACTTC. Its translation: CASMLDGREQYF. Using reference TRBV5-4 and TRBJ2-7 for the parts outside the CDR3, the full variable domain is ETGVTQSPTHLIKTRGQQVTLRCSSQSGHNTVSWYQQALGQGPQFIFQYYREEENGRGNFPPRFSGLQFPNYSSELNVNALELDDSALYLCASMLDGREQYFGPGTRLTVT.

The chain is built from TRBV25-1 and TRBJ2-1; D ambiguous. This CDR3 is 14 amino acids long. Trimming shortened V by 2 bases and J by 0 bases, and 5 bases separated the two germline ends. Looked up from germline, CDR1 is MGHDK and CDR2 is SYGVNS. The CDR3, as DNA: TGTGCCAGCAGTGAAGTCAGCTCCTACAATGAGCAGTTCTTC. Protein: CASSEVSSYNEQFF.

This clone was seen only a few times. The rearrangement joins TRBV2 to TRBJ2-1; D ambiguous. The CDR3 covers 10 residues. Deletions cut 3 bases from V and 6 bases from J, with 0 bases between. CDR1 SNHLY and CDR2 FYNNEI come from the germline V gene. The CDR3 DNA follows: TGTGCCAGCAGTGACAATGAGCAGTTCTTC. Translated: CASSDNEQFF. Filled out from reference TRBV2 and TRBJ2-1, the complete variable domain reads EPEVTQTPSHQVTQMGQEVILRCVPISNHLYFYWYRQILGQKVEFLVSFYNNEISEKSEIFDDQFSVERPDGSNFTLKIRSTKLEDSAMYFCASSDNEQFFGPGTRLTVL.

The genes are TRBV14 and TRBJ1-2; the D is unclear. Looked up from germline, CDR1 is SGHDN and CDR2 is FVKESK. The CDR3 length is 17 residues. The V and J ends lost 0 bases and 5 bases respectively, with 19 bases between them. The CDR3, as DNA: TGTGCCAGCAGCCAAGATAAAGGCAGCCTTCGGACGTATGGCTACACCTTC. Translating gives CASSQDKGSLRTYGYTF.

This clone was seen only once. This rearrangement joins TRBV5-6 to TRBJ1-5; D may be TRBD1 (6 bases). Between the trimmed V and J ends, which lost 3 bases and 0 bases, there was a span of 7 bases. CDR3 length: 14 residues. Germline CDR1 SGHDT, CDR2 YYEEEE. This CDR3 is CASSSGASNQPQHF. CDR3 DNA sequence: TGTGCCAGCAGCTCAGGGGCTAGCAATCAGCCCCAGCATTTT.

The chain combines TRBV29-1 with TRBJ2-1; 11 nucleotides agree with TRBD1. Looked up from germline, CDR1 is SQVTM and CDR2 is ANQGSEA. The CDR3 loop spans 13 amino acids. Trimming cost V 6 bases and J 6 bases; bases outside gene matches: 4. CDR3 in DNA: TGCAGCGTAAGGGACAGGGGGGGCAATGAGCAGTTCTTC. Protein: CSVRDRGGNEQFF.

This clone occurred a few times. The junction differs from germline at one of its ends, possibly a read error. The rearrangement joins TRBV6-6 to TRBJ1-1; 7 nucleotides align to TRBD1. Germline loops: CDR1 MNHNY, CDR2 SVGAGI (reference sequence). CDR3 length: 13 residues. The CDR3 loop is CASSYYPGDSGIF. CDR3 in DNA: TGTGCCAGCAGTTATTACCCGGGGGACAGCGGTATATTT.

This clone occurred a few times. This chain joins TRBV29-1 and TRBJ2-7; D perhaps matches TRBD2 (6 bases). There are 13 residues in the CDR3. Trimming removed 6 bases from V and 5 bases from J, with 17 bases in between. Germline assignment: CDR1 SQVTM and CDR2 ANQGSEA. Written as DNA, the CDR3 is TGCAGCGTCCTCGTGGGGGGTTTCGACGAGCAGTACTTC. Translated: CSVLVGGFDEQYF.

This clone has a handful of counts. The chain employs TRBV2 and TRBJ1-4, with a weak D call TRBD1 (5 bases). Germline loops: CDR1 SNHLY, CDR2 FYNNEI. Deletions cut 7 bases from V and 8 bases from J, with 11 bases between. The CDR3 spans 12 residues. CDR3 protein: CASNGGDEKLFF. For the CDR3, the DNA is TGTGCCAGCAACGGGGGAGACGAAAAACTGTTTTTT.

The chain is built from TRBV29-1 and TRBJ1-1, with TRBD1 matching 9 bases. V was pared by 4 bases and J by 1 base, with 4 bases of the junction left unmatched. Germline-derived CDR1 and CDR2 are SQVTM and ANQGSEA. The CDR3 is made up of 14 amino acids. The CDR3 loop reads CSVGGTGSNTEAFF. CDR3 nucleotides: TGCAGCGTTGGGGGGACAGGGTCGAACACTGAAGCTTTCTTT.

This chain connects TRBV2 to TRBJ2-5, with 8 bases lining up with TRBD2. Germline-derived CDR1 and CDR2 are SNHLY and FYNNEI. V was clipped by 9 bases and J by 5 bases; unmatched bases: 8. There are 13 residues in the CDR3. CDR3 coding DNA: TGTGCCAGTGGGGGTACGGGAGGGGAGACCCAGTACTTC. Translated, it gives CASGGTGGETQYF.